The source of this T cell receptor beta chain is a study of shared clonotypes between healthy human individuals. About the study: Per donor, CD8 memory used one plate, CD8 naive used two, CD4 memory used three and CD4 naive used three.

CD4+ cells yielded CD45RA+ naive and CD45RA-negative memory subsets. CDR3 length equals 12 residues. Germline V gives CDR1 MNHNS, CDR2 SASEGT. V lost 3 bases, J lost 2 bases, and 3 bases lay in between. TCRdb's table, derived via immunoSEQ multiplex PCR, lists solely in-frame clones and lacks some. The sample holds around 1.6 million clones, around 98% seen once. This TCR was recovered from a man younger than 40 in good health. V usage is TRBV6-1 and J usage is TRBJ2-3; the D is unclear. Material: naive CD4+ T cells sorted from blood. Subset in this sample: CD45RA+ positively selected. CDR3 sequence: CASSDYTDTQYF. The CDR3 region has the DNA TGTGCCAGCAGTGATTACACAGATACGCAGTATTTT.